The 25 T cell receptor beta chains presented below share a single source sample, sequenced in a study of beta chain features in type 1 diabetes. General observations from the study: Shortening of TCRB CDR3s, moderate but significant, appeared in all four CD4+ subsets of Type 1 diabetes patients.

The study reverse transcribed the entire isolated RNA, so it sequenced expressed TCRB transcripts. TCRdb's copy holds only in-frame clones and misses some; the assay was immunoSEQ multiplex PCR. The sample includes approximately 170,000 clones, 6.5% to 9.5% of them seen just once. Their antigen targets remain unknown. Specimen: central memory CD4+ T cells from blood. The origin of the receptors is a woman in her thirties or forties with type 1 diabetes.

This clone was detected a few times. The chain uses TRBV15 and TRBJ2-3; no reliable D call. Trimming took off 0 bases at V and 1 base at J, with 11 bases between the two ends. The CDR3 contains 16 residues. The germline gives CDR1 LNHNV, CDR2 YYDKDF (reference sequence). The CDR3 DNA sequence: TGTGCCACCAGCAGAGATTTCCCCCTAGGCACAGATACGCAGTATTTT. It encodes CATSRDFPLGTDTQYF.

This clone was counted at least ten times. The genes are TRBV15 and TRBJ1-5; D is undetermined. CDR3 length equals 13 residues. Germline assignment: CDR1 LNHNV and CDR2 YYDKDF (reference sequence). Deletions cut 1 base from V and 4 bases from J, with 5 bases between. CDR3 in DNA: TGTGCCACCAGCAGAGGAGGGAATCAGCCCCAGCATTTT. It yields the protein CATSRGGNQPQHF.

This clone was detected a few times. J is TRBJ2-1 and V is TRBV18, with D tentatively TRBD1 (5 bases). Trimming removed 3 bases at V and 2 bases at J, with 11 bases between. Germline CDR1 is KGHSH and CDR2 is LQKENI. The CDR3 loop spans 15 amino acids. CDR3 residues: CASSPQTVAYNEQFF. In DNA form, the CDR3 reads TGTGCCAGCTCACCCCAGACAGTTGCCTACAATGAGCAGTTCTTC.

The rearrangement links TRBV4-3 to TRBJ2-6; 10 nucleotides align to TRBD1. This CDR3 has 19 amino acids. Losses at the gene ends were 2 bases for V and 2 bases for J; bases not matched to a gene: 9. CDR1 is LGHNA and CDR2 is YSLEER in the germline V gene. This CDR3 is CASSQTPLTGGAGANVLTF. CDR3 coding DNA: TGCGCCAGCAGCCAAACCCCCCTGACAGGGGGCGCTGGGGCCAACGTCCTGACTTTC.

This clone has a handful of counts. The chain has TRBV30 and TRBJ2-5; the match to TRBD1 covers 7 bases. The J call may not be correct, given that the DNA end is closer to TRBJ2-7. The CDR3 is 13 residues long. Germline loops: CDR1 GTSNPN, CDR2 SVGIG (reference sequence). The CDR3 loop is CAWSPQGTGEQYF. The DNA for the CDR3 is TGTGCCTGGAGTCCACAGGGGACCGGCGAGCAGTACTTC.

A few counts support this clone. The chain carries TRBV7-9 and TRBJ2-3; TRBD2 aligns across 10 bases. The germline V gene has CDR1 SEHNR and CDR2 FQNEAQ (reference sequence). Trimming took 5 bases from V and 6 from J; bases not matched to a gene: 14. This CDR3 comprises 17 residues. CDR3 in amino acids: CASSPRLAGQGYDTQYF. The CDR3 DNA follows: TGTGCCAGCAGCCCCCGACTAGCGGGTCAAGGGTATGATACGCAGTATTTT.

The genes are TRBV9 and TRBJ1-1; D is ambiguous. V gave up 0 bases and J gave up 4 bases, with 10 bases separating them. This CDR3 has 14 amino acids. The germline V gene has CDR1 SGDLS and CDR2 YYNGEE. The CDR3 DNA reads TGTGCCAGCAGCGTAGACGGGTTCGGCACTGAAGCTTTCTTT. The encoded protein is CASSVDGFGTEAFF.

This clone appeared a few times. The chain links TRBV9 to TRBJ2-2; 8 nucleotides match TRBD1. CDR1 is SGDLS and CDR2 is YYNGEE in the germline V gene. The CDR3 is 16 residues long. V gave up 2 bases and J gave up 6 bases; unmatched junction bases: 9. In nucleotides, the CDR3 is TGTGCCAGCAGCGTCGGTTCAGGGGGCAAGGCCGGGGAGCTGTTTTTT. Translating gives CASSVGSGGKAGELFF.

Only a few counts were recorded for this clone. The chain couples TRBV30 to TRBJ1-1, with no clear D. The CDR3 runs 12 residues. The V gene lost 0 bases and the J gene lost 7 bases, with 9 bases spanning the gap. The germline V gene encodes CDR1 GTSNPN and CDR2 SVGIG (reference sequence). The CDR3 region has the DNA TGTGCCTGGAGTGTGGAGGGAGGTGAAGCTTTCTTT. Translation: CAWSVEGGEAFF. Combining the CDR3 with reference TRBV30 and TRBJ1-1 gives the whole variable domain SQTIHQWPATLVQPVGSPLSLECTVEGTSNPNLYWYRQAAGRGLQLLFYSVGIGQISSEVPQNLSASRPQDRQFILSSKKLLLSDSGFYLCAWSVEGGEAFFGQGTRLTVV.

The genes are TRBV9 and TRBJ1-2, with D possibly being TRBD1 (5 bases). V was shortened by 4 bases and J by 5 bases, with 15 bases between the two germline ends. CDR1 is SGDLS and CDR2 is YYNGEE in the germline V gene. The CDR3 sequence is 14 residues long. CDR3 loop: CASSFRGAEYGYTF. CDR3 DNA sequence: TGTGCCAGCAGCTTTAGGGGCGCAGAATATGGCTACACCTTC.

There are a few counts of this clone. V gene TRBV11-2 combines with J gene TRBJ2-1; the D gene is possibly TRBD2 (5 bases). CDR1 is SGHAT, CDR2 FQNNGV, per germline. V was shortened by 5 bases and J by 13 bases, with 18 bases between the two germline ends. The CDR3 is 13 residues long. CDR3 DNA: TGTGCCAGCAGCGGGGATAGAGGGCCCCGCCAGTTCTTC. Translated, it gives CASSGDRGPRQFF. Drawing the rest from reference TRBV11-2 and TRBJ2-1, the complete variable domain is EAGVAQSPRYKIIEKRQSVAFWCNPISGHATLYWYQQILGQGPKLLIQFQNNGVVDDSQLPKDRFSAERLKGVDSTLKIQPAKLEDSAVYLCASSGDRGPRQFFGPGTRLTVL.

This clone was seen only a few times. The J gene is TRBJ2-1, the V gene TRBV28; 9 nucleotides agree with TRBD2. Trimming at V came to 6 bases and at J to 4 bases, leaving 7 bases not matched to a gene. This CDR3 has 15 amino acids. The germline V gene encodes CDR1 MDHEN and CDR2 SYDVKM. CDR3 in amino acids: CASSPRLADYNEQFF. The CDR3 DNA sequence: TGTGCCAGCAGCCCTCGACTAGCGGATTACAATGAGCAGTTCTTC.

This clone was seen more than once but under ten times. The CDR3 nucleotides are TGTGCCAGCAGCTTATACCAGGCAGATACGCAGTATTTT. Translation gives CASSLYQADTQYF. This sequence joins TRBV7-9 and TRBJ2-3; D gene uncertain. Germline assignment: CDR1 SEHNR and CDR2 FQNEAQ (reference sequence). The V end was cut by 2 bases, the J end by 4 bases, with 7 bases between. The CDR3 is 13 residues long.

The chain uses TRBV5-1 and TRBJ2-1, with 15 nucleotides matching TRBD2. This CDR3 comprises 18 residues. With V trimmed by 4 bases and J by 8 bases, 13 bases remained unmatched. In germline, CDR1 is SGHRS, CDR2 YFSETQ. In nucleotides, the CDR3 is TGCGCCAGCAGCCTAGGGACTAGCGGGGGGCCCCGCCCCCATGAGCAGTTCTTC. It translates to CASSLGTSGGPRPHEQFF.

In this sample, this clone turned up a few times. The rearrangement joins TRBV7-3 to TRBJ2-1, with TRBD1 as a possible D gene (5 bases). Germline CDR1 reads SGHTA; CDR2 reads FQGTGA. Trimming shortened V by 4 bases and J by 2 bases, and 12 bases separated the two germline ends. The CDR3 totals 15 residues. This CDR3 reads CASSSDSFPYNEQFF. For the CDR3, the DNA is TGTGCCAGCAGCTCAGACAGCTTTCCCTACAATGAGCAGTTCTTC.

The J gene is TRBJ1-2, the V gene TRBV27; 9 bases are a match to TRBD1. The V gene's germline CDR1 is MNHEY and CDR2 SMNVEV (reference sequence). Losses at the gene ends were 5 bases for V and 5 bases for J; bases not matched to a gene: 6. The CDR3 length is 14 residues. CDR3 sequence: CASSLGTGYYGYTF. CDR3 DNA sequence: TGTGCCAGCAGTCTAGGGACAGGGTATTATGGCTACACCTTC.

The V call is TRBV29-1, the J call TRBJ1-1; 8 bases align to TRBD1. Losses at the gene ends were 5 bases for V and 6 bases for J; bases not matched to a gene: 11. The CDR3 spans 14 residues. The V gene's germline CDR1 is SQVTM and CDR2 ANQGSEA. CDR3: CSVHGQGGAAEAFF. CDR3 in DNA: TGCAGCGTTCACGGACAGGGCGGTGCCGCTGAAGCTTTCTTT.

The chain couples TRBV7-2 to TRBJ1-2, with D perhaps TRBD1 (5 bases). V shed 1 base and J shed 5 bases, with 8 bases lying between them. CDR1 and CDR2 from the germline V gene are SGHTA and FQGNSA. CDR3 size: 13 residues. The CDR3: CASSLGTSYGYTF. DNA of the CDR3: TGTGCCAGCAGCTTAGGGACATCTTATGGCTACACCTTC. Together with reference TRBV7-2 and TRBJ1-2, the CDR3 gives the full variable domain: GAGVSQSPSNKVTEKGKDVELRCDPISGHTALYWYRQSLGQGLEFLIYFQGNSAPDKSGLPSDRFSAERTGGSVSTLTIQRTQQEDSAVYLCASSLGTSYGYTFGSGTRLTVV.

This chain joins TRBV18 and TRBJ2-1; 9 bases map to TRBD1. Germline lookup yields CDR1 KGHSH and CDR2 LQKENI. The CDR3 totals 16 residues. J was trimmed by 4 bases and V by 3 bases; bases with no gene match: 7. CDR3 sequence reads: CASSPTWDREYNEQFF. CDR3 nucleotides: TGTGCCAGCTCACCGACCTGGGACAGGGAATACAATGAGCAGTTCTTC. Full variable domain (rest looked up from reference TRBV18 and TRBJ2-1): NAGVMQNPRHLVRRRGQEARLRCSPMKGHSHVYWYRQLPEEGLKFMVYLQKENIIDESGMPKERFSAEFPKEGPSILRIQQVVRGDSAAYFCASSPTWDREYNEQFFGPGTRLTVL.

In its sample, this clone was seen a few times. The rearrangement uses TRBV2 and TRBJ1-5, with a weak D call TRBD1 (5 bases). V dropped 4 bases and J dropped 5 bases, with 9 bases sitting between them. The CDR3 loop spans 13 amino acids. The germline CDR1 and CDR2 sequences are SNHLY and FYNNEI. DNA for the CDR3: TGTGCCAGCAGTGCGGACATCTATCAGCCCCAGCATTTT. Its translation is CASSADIYQPQHF.

The table lists this clone with a few counts. V gene TRBV28 combines with J gene TRBJ2-3; 9 bases match TRBD2. V gave up 5 bases and J gave up 4 bases; unmatched junction bases: 10. The CDR3 spans 16 residues. Germline CDR1 reads MDHEN; CDR2 reads SYDVKM. In nucleotides, the CDR3 is TGTGCCAGCAGTCCCCCGGTTAGCGGGAGTCCAGATACGCAGTATTTT. It yields the protein CASSPPVSGSPDTQYF.

The sample holds a few counts of this clone. This chain connects TRBV18 to TRBJ2-1; TRBD2 matches 15 bases. Losses at the gene ends were 5 bases for V and 7 bases for J; bases not matched to a gene: 3. The CDR3 totals 15 residues. Germline loops: CDR1 KGHSH, CDR2 LQKENI. The CDR3 bases are TGTGCCAGCTCAGCGGGACTAGCGGGGGGAAATGAGCAGTTCTTC. This codes for CASSAGLAGGNEQFF.

This clone was observed a few times. The chain recombines TRBV7-3 with TRBJ2-7, with D possibly being TRBD1 (5 bases). This CDR3 has 13 residues. V shed 2 bases and J shed 3 bases, with 8 bases lying between them. Per germline, CDR1 SGHTA and CDR2 FQGTGA. Here the CDR3 reads CASSLATGYEQYF. The CDR3 nucleotides read TGTGCCAGCAGCTTAGCCACAGGCTACGAGCAGTACTTC.

In this sample, this clone turned up a few times. The rearrangement uses TRBV7-2 and TRBJ2-7; 7 bases map to TRBD2. CDR1 is SGHTA, CDR2 FQGNSA, per germline. This CDR3 region has 14 residues. The junction had 5 bases not matched to a gene; V was cut back by 3 bases and J by 3 bases. The CDR3 reads CASSFPGGVYEQYF. The CDR3 bases are TGTGCCAGCAGCTTCCCGGGAGGCGTCTACGAGCAGTACTTC.

The rearrangement uses TRBV7-2 and TRBJ2-5; 8 nucleotides align to TRBD1. The CDR3 has 14 amino acids. V lost 5 bases to trimming and J lost 4 bases; unmatched junction nucleotides: 6. Per the germline V gene, CDR1 is SGHTA and CDR2 is FQGNSA. The CDR3 here is CASSPDRAAETQYF. The CDR3 bases are TGTGCCAGCAGCCCGGACAGGGCTGCAGAGACCCAGTACTTC.